This TCR beta chain was retrieved from a study of cytomegalovirus exposure and HLA in healthy donors. Study conclusions and caveats: Investigators reported some 150 TCR beta chains as tied to cytomegalovirus.

There are a few counts of this clone. Its antigen is undetermined. V was trimmed by 2 bases and J by 7 bases, leaving 12 bases between them. This CDR3 comprises 14 residues. CDR1 MNHNS and CDR2 SASEGT come from the germline V gene. The study ran its PCR with 60 Vbeta and 13 Jbeta primers. This table comes from immunoSEQ multiplex PCR, and its TCRdb copy is limited to in-frame clones, with some not included. This table holds some 150,000 clones, 60% to 80% found once. The V gene is TRBV6-1, the J gene TRBJ2-1; perhaps TRBD2 as D (6 bases). The sequence derives from a male donor in good health and CMV-seronegative. The sample was PBMCs. The CDR3 loop reads CASSELGGGNEQFF. CDR3 nucleotide sequence: TGTGCCAGCAGTGAACTGGGTGGAGGGAATGAGCAGTTCTTC.